Listed below are T cell receptor beta chains from one sample, sequenced in a study of memory CD4+ T cells and cytomegalovirus serostatus. Assay: immunoSEQ multiplex PCR; the TCRdb copy retains only in-frame clones and omits some. The sample contains 50,000 to 55,000 clones, around 78% of which appear only once. The specimen sequenced was memory CD4+ T cells from blood. The source of these receptors is an adult in good health and CMV-seronegative. The CDR3 runs from the conserved cysteine through the conserved F or W. D genes are given only for firm matches. A clone size is listed for some rows: how often the clone was seen (once, few, many), or a class if it is expanded.

J gene,clone size,V gene,D gene,CDR3 DNA,CDR3 protein
TRBJ2-7,-,TRBV30,TRBD1,TGTGCCTTAGGGACAGGGCCCTACGAGCAGTACTTC,CALGTGPYEQYF
TRBJ2-7,-,TRBV5-6,TRBD1,TGTGCCAGCAGCTTGGGGCCGGGACAGGGGAGAATAGTGTCCTACGAGCAGTACTTC,CASSLGPGQGRIVSYEQYF
TRBJ1-2,-,TRBV20-1,-,TGCAGTGCTAGTACCAGAGACGCCTACACCTTC,CSASTRDAYTF
TRBJ1-6,-,TRBV5-1,-,TGCGCCAGCAGCTTCGGAGCAACGAACGATTATTCACCCCTCCACTTT,CASSFGATNDYSPLHF
TRBJ2-5,-,TRBV5-4,-,TGTGCCAGCAGCTCCCCGGCCCAAGAGACCCAGTACTTC,CASSSPAQETQYF
TRBJ1-2,-,TRBV30,TRBD1,TGTGCCTGGAGTGTAGGGGGCAGGGGACCCCTCTATGGCTACACCTTC,CAWSVGGRGPLYGYTF
TRBJ2-3,few,TRBV5-1,-,TGCGCCAGCAGCTCTCCCGAAGGGCGCCTCACAGATACGCAGTATTTT,CASSSPEGRLTDTQYF
TRBJ1-1,-,TRBV6-1,-,TGTGCCAGCAGTGAACAGGGATTAATGAACACTGAAGCTTTCTTT,CASSEQGLMNTEAFF
TRBJ1-5,-,TRBV5-8,-,TGTGCCAGCAGCCCGGAGCCGGGACGGCTCAATCAGCCCCAGCATTTT,CASSPEPGRLNQPQHF
TRBJ2-3,-,TRBV19,-,TGTGCCAGTAGGACGACGGCTAGCACAGATACGCAGTATTTT,CASRTTASTDTQYF
TRBJ2-5,-,TRBV2,-,TGTGCCAGCAGTGAGAGGCCCAGGGATGGAGAGACCCAGTACTTC,CASSERPRDGETQYF
TRBJ1-1,-,TRBV7-3,-,TGTGCCAGCAGCTTAAGGACCGGGGGGACTGAAGCTTTCTTT,CASSLRTGGTEAFF
TRBJ1-1,once,TRBV6-5,-,TGTGCCAGCTGTTCGGGTTTTGTGAACACTGAAGCTTTCTTT,CASCSGFVNTEAFF
TRBJ1-2,-,TRBV28,-,TGTGCCAGCAGTTTATCGGGGATAAAAGGTTATGGCTACACCTTC,CASSLSGIKGYGYTF
TRBJ1-2,-,TRBV30,-,TGTGCCGCCAGGCGTCGAGGCTACACCTTC,CAARRRGYTF
TRBJ1-1,-,TRBV7-8,TRBD1,TGTGCCAGCAGCTTAGATACCGGGACAGGGGCTCTTGGAGCTTTCTTT,CASSLDTGTGALGAFF
TRBJ2-7,-,TRBV5-6,TRBD1,TGTGCCAGCAGCTTTGAGGGGACAGGGCGCCACGAGCAGTACTTC,CASSFEGTGRHEQYF
TRBJ1-2,medium-sized,TRBV20-1,TRBD1,TGCAGTGCCCAACAGGGGACTGGCTACACCTTC,CSAQQGTGYTF
TRBJ2-5,-,TRBV4-2,TRBD2,TGTGCCAGCAGCCAAGATCCAGCGGGGGGCGGGATAGAGACCCAGTACTTC,CASSQDPAGGGIETQYF
TRBJ2-5,-,TRBV7-2,TRBD1,TGTGCCAGCAGCTTTATCGACAGGGGAGTACAAGAGACCCAGTACTTC,CASSFIDRGVQETQYF
TRBJ2-7,-,TRBV6-5,TRBD1,TGTGCCAGCAGCCTAGGGACAGGGGGGTACGAGCAGTACTTC,CASSLGTGGYEQYF
TRBJ2-7,-,TRBV5-3,TRBD1,TGTGCCATAATGGGGCAGGGGGCCTACGAGCAGTACTTC,CAIMGQGAYEQYF